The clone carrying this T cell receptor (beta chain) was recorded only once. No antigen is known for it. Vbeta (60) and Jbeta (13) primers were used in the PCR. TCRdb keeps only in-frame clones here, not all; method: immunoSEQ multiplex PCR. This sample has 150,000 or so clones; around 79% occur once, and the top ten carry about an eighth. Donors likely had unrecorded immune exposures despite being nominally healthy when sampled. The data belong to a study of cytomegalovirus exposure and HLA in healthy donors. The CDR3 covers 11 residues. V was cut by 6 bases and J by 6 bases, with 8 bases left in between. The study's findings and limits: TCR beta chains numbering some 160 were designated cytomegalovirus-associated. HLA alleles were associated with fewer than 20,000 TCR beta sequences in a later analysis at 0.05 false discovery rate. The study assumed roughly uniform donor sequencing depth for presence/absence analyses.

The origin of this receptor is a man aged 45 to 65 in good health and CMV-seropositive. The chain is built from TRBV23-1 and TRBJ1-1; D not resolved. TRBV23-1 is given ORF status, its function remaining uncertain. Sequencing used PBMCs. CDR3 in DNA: TGCGCCAGCAGACTTTTCGCTGAAGCTTTCTTT. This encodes CASRLFAEAFF.